One TCR beta chain is described in this entry. Original handling: Amplifying reference gene primers gave estimates of nucleated cell counts. TCRdb's table, derived via immunoSEQ multiplex PCR, lists solely in-frame clones and lacks some. V and J calls and clone size follow that table, whereas D and trimming were derived from the DNA. The table lists a few hundred thousand clones, roughly 88% of them singletons, with more than 9.5% in the top ten. The junction had 0 bases not matched to a gene; V was cut back by 0 bases and J by 4 bases. Per germline, CDR1 SGHRS and CDR2 YFSETQ. The CDR3 has 14 amino acids. The sample comes from a study of blood T cell repertoires in COVID-19.

This receptor was identified in a woman in her 70s with acute or convalescent COVID-19. This chain connects TRBV5-1 to TRBJ1-3; 8 bases agree with TRBD1. Input material: peripheral blood. The CDR3 sequence is CASSLGTGGNTIYF. CDR3 DNA sequence: TGCGCCAGCAGCTTGGGGACAGGGGGAAACACCATATATTTT.